The 10 T cell receptor beta chains below all came from one sample that was sequenced in a study of CD8+ T cells in alopecia areata. cDNA reverse transcribed from extracted RNA served as the sequencing template. Method: immunoSEQ multiplex PCR; TCRdb's copy keeps in-frame clones and lacks some. The table records 100,000 to 150,000 clones, 45% to 50% of them present only once. Here the sequenced sample was CD8+ T cells sorted from blood, taken at week 0. These receptors were obtained from a human donor with alopecia areata.

In this sample, this clone turned up a few times. The rearrangement links TRBV5-4 to TRBJ2-3; a possible D gene is TRBD2 (5 bases). Between the trimmed V and J ends, which lost 0 bases and 4 bases, there was a span of 12 bases. Germline assignment: CDR1 SGHNT and CDR2 YYREEE (reference sequence). The CDR3 is 15 residues long. Here the CDR3 reads CASSLEDPEADTQYF. The CDR3, as DNA: TGTGCCAGCAGCTTGGAGGACCCGGAGGCAGATACGCAGTATTTT.

This chain links TRBV2 with TRBJ1-1; D might be TRBD1 (5 bases). CDR3 size: 13 residues. Between the trimmed V and J ends, which lost 6 bases and 3 bases, there was a span of 11 bases. Germline CDR1 SNHLY, CDR2 FYNNEI. The CDR3 DNA follows: TGTGCCAGCAGCCCGAGGGGCGACACTGAAGCTTTCTTT. Amino acid sequence: CASSPRGDTEAFF.

This chain joins TRBV27 and TRBJ2-1, with 9 bases lining up with TRBD1. Germline CDR1 MNHEY, CDR2 SMNVEV (reference sequence). The length of the CDR3 is 16 residues. V shed 4 bases and J 1 base; nucleotides not matched to a gene: 5. The CDR3 is CASSYGQGRSYNEQFF. CDR3 nucleotides: TGTGCCAGCAGTTATGGACAGGGGCGTTCCTACAATGAGCAGTTCTTC.

This sequence joins TRBV27 and TRBJ1-2; D remains ambiguous. CDR1 is MNHEY, CDR2 SMNVEV, per germline (reference sequence). The CDR3 consists of 12 residues. Between the trimmed V and J ends, which lost 6 bases and 9 bases, there was a span of 14 bases. The CDR3 protein is CASSPKGGRYTF. CDR3 nucleotides: TGTGCCAGCAGCCCTAAGGGAGGGCGCTACACCTTC.

J is TRBJ1-6 and V is TRBV7-2; D might be TRBD1 (5 bases). The germline V and J ends were trimmed by 5 bases and 7 bases, with 15 bases remaining between them. This CDR3 has 15 amino acids. Germline V gene sequence: CDR1 SGHTA, CDR2 FQGNSA. CDR3 bases: TGTGCCAGCAGCCCCCGACAGCGACCGAATTCACCCCTCCACTTT. Translation: CASSPRQRPNSPLHF.

The chain couples TRBV15 to TRBJ2-1; 11 bases map to TRBD2. V was clipped by 0 bases and J by 5 bases; unmatched bases: 6. CDR1 is LNHNV, CDR2 YYDKDF, per germline (reference sequence). This CDR3 is 17 amino acids long. The CDR3 DNA reads TGTGCCACCAGCAGAGATGAACTAGCGGGGGAGGACAATGAGCAGTTCTTC. Its protein product is CATSRDELAGEDNEQFF.

This clone has only a few counts. The rearrangement joins TRBV6-6 to TRBJ1-1; D may be TRBD1 (5 bases). Trimming removed 5 bases from V and 4 bases from J, with 8 bases in between. The CDR3 loop spans 12 amino acids. Germline-derived CDR1 and CDR2 are MNHNY and SVGAGI (reference sequence). As DNA, the CDR3 is TGTGCCAGCAGTCCAGGGTTCACTGAAGCTTTCTTT. Residues: CASSPGFTEAFF.

This clone was counted a few times. The genes are TRBV9 and TRBJ2-7; D perhaps matches TRBD1 (7 bases). In germline, CDR1 is SGDLS, CDR2 YYNGEE. V was pared by 4 bases and J by 1 base, with 12 bases between. The CDR3 runs to 14 residues. For the CDR3, the DNA is TGTGCCAGCAGCACAGGGGACTCATCCTACGAGCAGTACTTC. Its translation: CASSTGDSSYEQYF.

The chain joins TRBV30 to TRBJ2-1; 7 positions agree with TRBD1. Germline V gives CDR1 GTSNPN, CDR2 SVGIG (reference sequence). Losses at the gene ends were 0 bases for V and 8 bases for J; bases not matched to a gene: 4. The CDR3 sequence is 13 residues long. CDR3 amino acids: CAWSVQGYDEQFF. The CDR3 nucleotides read TGTGCCTGGAGTGTACAGGGGTACGATGAGCAGTTCTTC.

V is TRBV27 and J is TRBJ2-5; 7 nucleotides align to TRBD1. Per the germline V gene, CDR1 is MNHEY and CDR2 is SMNVEV (reference sequence). The CDR3 extends over 13 amino acids. With V trimmed by 6 bases and J by 3 bases, 4 bases remained unmatched. The CDR3 protein is CASSTTGEETQYF. The CDR3 region has the DNA TGTGCCAGCAGCACCACAGGGGAAGAGACCCAGTACTTC.